The 10 T cell receptor beta chains listed next were all sequenced from one sample in a study of radiotherapy plus CTLA-4 blockade in lung cancer (dated by TCRdb to the late 2010s). Library prep was done by the immunoSEQ multiplex PCR assay. TCRdb carries this immuneACCESS record with in-frame sequences only. Its versions omit some clonotypes, under half of them owing to an unresolved V gene in the studies checked, with the rest unexplained. The sample data list 85,000 to 120,000 clones, and roughly 84% of these were observed just once. Clones ranked in the top ten supply over 2% of the sample. Sample: peripheral blood, taken from a patient treated with radiotherapy plus ipilimumab. These receptors came from a human donor with non-small cell lung cancer that progressed on radiotherapy plus ipilimumab. Some clones in this sample may be carry-over from other donors' samples.

The rearrangement joins TRBV27 to TRBJ1-6, with D possibly matching TRBD1 (6 bases). CDR1 is MNHEY, CDR2 SMNVEV, per germline (reference sequence). The CDR3 contains 19 residues. V lost 2 bases to trimming and J lost 0 bases, with 17 bases between them. The CDR3: CASSLGRGMWGSYNSPLHF. For the CDR3, the DNA is TGTGCCAGCAGTTTAGGCAGGGGAATGTGGGGCTCCTATAATTCACCCCTCCACTTT.

In its sample, this clone was seen once. For the CDR3, the DNA is TGTGCCAGCAGAGAACAGGGGAATTCTTATCAGCCCCAGCATTTT. This sequence encodes CASREQGNSYQPQHF. The J gene is TRBJ1-5, the V gene TRBV6-5; 7 bases are shared with TRBD1. Trimming removed 6 bases from V and 5 bases from J; junction bases left unmatched: 10. CDR1 and CDR2 (germline): MNHEY, SVGAGI. The CDR3 has 15 residues.

The chain employs TRBV19 and TRBJ2-2; D is unclear. CDR3 length: 13 residues. The V and J ends lost 3 bases and 6 bases respectively, with 8 bases between them. CDR1 and CDR2 (germline): LNHDA, SQIVND (reference sequence). CDR3 nucleotide sequence: TGTGCCAGTAGTATTCTTTTGGCCGGGGAGCTGTTTTTT. Its protein is CASSILLAGELFF.

V is TRBV9 and J is TRBJ2-7; D may correspond to TRBD1 or TRBD2 (6 bases each). This CDR3 spans 14 amino acids. The V end was cut by 2 bases, the J end by 6 bases, with 15 bases between. CDR1 is SGDLS, CDR2 YYNGEE, per germline. The CDR3 region is CASSVGGEWAEQYF. CDR3 bases: TGTGCCAGCAGCGTGGGGGGCGAGTGGGCCGAGCAGTACTTC. Variable domain in full (rest from reference TRBV9 and TRBJ2-7): DSGVTQTPKHLITATGQRVTLRCSPRSGDLSVYWYQQSLDQGLQFLIQYYNGEERAKGNILERFSAQQFPDLHSELNLSSLELGDSALYFCASSVGGEWAEQYFGPGTRLTVT.

This chain links TRBV19 with TRBJ1-4; a possible D gene is TRBD1 (6 bases). V dropped 5 bases and J dropped 4 bases, with 14 bases sitting between them. Germline CDR1 LNHDA, CDR2 SQIVND (reference sequence). This CDR3 is built from 15 residues. Here the CDR3 reads CASSVRQAFNEKLFF. As DNA, the CDR3 is TGTGCCAGTAGTGTTCGACAGGCGTTTAATGAAAAACTGTTTTTT.

This sequence joins TRBV5-6 and TRBJ2-2; a possible D gene is TRBD1 (6 bases). Per the germline V gene, CDR1 is SGHDT and CDR2 is YYEEEE. This CDR3 region has 16 residues. Trimming left V 5 bases short and J 0 bases short, with 14 bases between. CDR3 sequence (DNA): TGTGCCAGCAGGGGGACAAGACCCTCGAACACCGGGGAGCTGTTTTTT. Its protein product is CASRGTRPSNTGELFF.

The V and J genes are TRBV6-6 and TRBJ1-2, with 9 bases matching TRBD1. The germline V gene has CDR1 MNHNY and CDR2 SVGAGI (reference sequence). CDR3 length: 13 amino acids. V lost 8 bases, J lost 5 bases, and 6 bases stayed unmatched. CDR3 bases: TGTGCCAGCGGGGACAGGGTAGGGTATGGCTACACCTTC. Its protein product is CASGDRVGYGYTF.

This clone was counted between two and nine times. The chain has TRBV13 and TRBJ2-7; tentative D call: TRBD2 (6 bases). CDR1 is PRHDT and CDR2 is FYEKMQ in the germline V gene (reference sequence). The length of the CDR3 is 14 residues. Trimming took off 5 bases at V and 3 bases at J, with 14 bases between the two ends. The CDR3 nucleotides read TGTGCCAGCAGCCCCTTGAACGGGGGCTACGAGCAGTACTTC. Residues: CASSPLNGGYEQYF.

In this sample, this clone turned up once. The chain uses TRBV6-1 and TRBJ2-2, with a tentative D call TRBD1 (6 bases). The CDR3 runs to 15 residues. V lost 6 bases and J 6 bases, leaving 17 bases between the germline ends. The germline V gene encodes CDR1 MNHNS and CDR2 SASEGT. The CDR3 sequence is CASSEHRETPGELFF. CDR3 in DNA: TGTGCCAGCAGCGAGCACAGGGAAACCCCCGGGGAGCTGTTTTTT.

In DNA, the CDR3 is TGCGCCAGCAGCCAAGAACTCCGAGCTAGCACAGATACGCAGTATTTT. It specifies CASSQELRASTDTQYF. The chain uses TRBV4-3 and TRBJ2-3, with D unresolved. This CDR3 contains 16 residues. Germline V gives CDR1 LGHNA, CDR2 YSLEER. Trimming took 0 bases from V and 0 from J, leaving 10 bases between them.